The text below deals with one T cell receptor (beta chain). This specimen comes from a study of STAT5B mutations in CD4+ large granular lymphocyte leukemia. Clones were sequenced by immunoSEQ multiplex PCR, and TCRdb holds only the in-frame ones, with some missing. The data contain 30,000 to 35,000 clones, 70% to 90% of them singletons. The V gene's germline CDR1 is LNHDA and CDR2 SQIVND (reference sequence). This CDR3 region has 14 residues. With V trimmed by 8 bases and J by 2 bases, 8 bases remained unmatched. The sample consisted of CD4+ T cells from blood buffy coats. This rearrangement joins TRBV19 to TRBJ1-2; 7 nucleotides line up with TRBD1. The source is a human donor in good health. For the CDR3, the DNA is TGTGCCAGTTGGCCCCGACAGGGAAACTATGGCTACACCTTC. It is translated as CASWPRQGNYGYTF.